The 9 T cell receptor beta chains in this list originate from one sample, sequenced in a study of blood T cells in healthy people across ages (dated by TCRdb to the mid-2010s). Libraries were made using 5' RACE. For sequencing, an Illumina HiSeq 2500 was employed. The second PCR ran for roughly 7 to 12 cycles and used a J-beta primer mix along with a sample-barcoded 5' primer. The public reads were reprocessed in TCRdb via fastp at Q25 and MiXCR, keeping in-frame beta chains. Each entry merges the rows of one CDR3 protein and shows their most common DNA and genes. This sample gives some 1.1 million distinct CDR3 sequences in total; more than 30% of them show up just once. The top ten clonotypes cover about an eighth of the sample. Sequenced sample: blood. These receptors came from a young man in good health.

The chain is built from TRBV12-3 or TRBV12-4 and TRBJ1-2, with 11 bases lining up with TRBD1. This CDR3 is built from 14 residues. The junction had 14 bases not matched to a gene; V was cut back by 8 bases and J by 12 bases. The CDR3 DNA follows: TGTGCCAGCGGCACCCCGGGACAGGGGGGAGGCCACACCTTC. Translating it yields CASGTPGQGGGHTF.

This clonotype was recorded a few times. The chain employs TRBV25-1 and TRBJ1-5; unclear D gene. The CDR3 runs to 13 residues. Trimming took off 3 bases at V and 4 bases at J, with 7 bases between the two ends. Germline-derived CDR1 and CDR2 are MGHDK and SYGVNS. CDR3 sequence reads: CASSELENQPQHF. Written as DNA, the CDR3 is TGTGCCAGCAGTGAGCTGGAGAATCAGCCCCAGCATTTT.

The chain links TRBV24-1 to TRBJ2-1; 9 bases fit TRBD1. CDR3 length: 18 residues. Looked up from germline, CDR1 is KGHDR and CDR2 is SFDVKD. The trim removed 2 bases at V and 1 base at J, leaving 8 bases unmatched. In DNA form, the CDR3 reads TGTGCCACCAGTGATTCATTTACAGGGGGCGGGTCCTACAATGAGCAGTTCTTC. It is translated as CATSDSFTGGGSYNEQFF.

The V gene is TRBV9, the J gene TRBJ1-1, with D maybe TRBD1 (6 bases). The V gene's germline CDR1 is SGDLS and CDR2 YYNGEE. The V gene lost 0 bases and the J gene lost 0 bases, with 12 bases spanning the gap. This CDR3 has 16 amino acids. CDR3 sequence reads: CASSVDPGALNTEAFF. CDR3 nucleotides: TGTGCCAGCAGCGTAGACCCGGGGGCCTTGAACACTGAAGCTTTCTTT.

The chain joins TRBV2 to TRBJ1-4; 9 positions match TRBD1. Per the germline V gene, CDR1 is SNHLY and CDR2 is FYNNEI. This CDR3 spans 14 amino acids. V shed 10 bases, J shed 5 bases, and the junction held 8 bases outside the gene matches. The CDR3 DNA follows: TGTGCCACATTCCGGGACAGGGTCAATGAAAAACTGTTTTTT. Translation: CATFRDRVNEKLFF.

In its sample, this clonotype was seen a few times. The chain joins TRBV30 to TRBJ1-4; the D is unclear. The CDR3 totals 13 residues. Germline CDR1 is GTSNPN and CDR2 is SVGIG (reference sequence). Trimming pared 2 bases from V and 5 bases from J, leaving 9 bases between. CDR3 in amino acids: CAWSFRLNEKLFF. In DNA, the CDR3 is TGTGCCTGGAGTTTCAGATTAAATGAAAAACTGTTTTTT. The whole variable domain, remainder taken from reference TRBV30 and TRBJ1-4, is SQTIHQWPATLVQPVGSPLSLECTVEGTSNPNLYWYRQAAGRGLQLLFYSVGIGQISSEVPQNLSASRPQDRQFILSSKKLLLSDSGFYLCAWSFRLNEKLFFGSGTQLSVL.

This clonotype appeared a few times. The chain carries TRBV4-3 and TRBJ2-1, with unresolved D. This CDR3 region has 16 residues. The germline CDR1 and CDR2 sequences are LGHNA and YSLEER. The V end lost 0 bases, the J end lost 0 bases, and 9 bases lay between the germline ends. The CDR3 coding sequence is TGCGCCAGCAGCCAAGATCCCAGCTACTCCTACAATGAGCAGTTCTTC. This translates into CASSQDPSYSYNEQFF.

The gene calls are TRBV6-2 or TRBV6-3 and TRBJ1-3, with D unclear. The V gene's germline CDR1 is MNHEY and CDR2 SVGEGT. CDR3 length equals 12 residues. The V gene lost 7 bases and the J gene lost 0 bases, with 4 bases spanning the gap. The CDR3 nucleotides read TGTGCCAGCATCTCCTCTGGAAACACCATATATTTT. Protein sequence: CASISSGNTIYF.

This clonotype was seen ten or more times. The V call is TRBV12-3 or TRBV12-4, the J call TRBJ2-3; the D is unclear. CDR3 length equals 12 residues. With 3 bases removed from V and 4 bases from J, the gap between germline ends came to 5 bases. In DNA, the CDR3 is TGTGCCAGCAGTTTGCTCCCAGATACGCAGTATTTT. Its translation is CASSLLPDTQYF.